The 20 T cell receptor beta chains given below trace back to one sample, sequenced in a study of Ad26.COV2.S vaccination and SARS-CoV-2 variants. Profiling relied on immunoSEQ multiplex PCR, and the TCRdb table lists in-frame clones only, not all of them. The sample includes some 420,000 clones, roughly 90% of them seen just once. Treatment denoted: 15 to 20 received Ad26.COV2.S at low or high dose, single or two shots; roughly five received placebo; per-sample allocation not given. Sampling was performed 63 days after the first vaccine or placebo injection. The sequenced sample was peripheral blood, obtained in a trial of Ad26.COV2.S vaccine versus placebo. All receptors derive from a person between 18 and 59 years old who received the Ad26.COV2.S COVID-19 vaccine or a placebo.

V gene TRBV5-1 combines with J gene TRBJ2-2; TRBD1 matches 10 bases. CDR3 length: 16 amino acids. Germline lookup yields CDR1 SGHRS and CDR2 YFSETQ. The trim removed 4 bases at V and 4 bases at J, leaving 7 bases unmatched. The CDR3 protein is CASSDRDRGSTGELFF. As DNA, the CDR3 is TGCGCCAGCAGCGACCGGGACAGGGGTTCCACCGGGGAGCTGTTTTTT. Based on the CDR3 plus reference TRBV5-1 and TRBJ2-2, the full variable domain is KAGVTQTPRYLIKTRGQQVTLSCSPISGHRSVSWYQQTPGQGLQFLFEYFSETQRNKGNFPGRFSGRQFSNSRSEMNVSTLELGDSALYLCASSDRDRGSTGELFFGEGSRLTVL.

The J gene is TRBJ1-2, the V gene TRBV5-1; TRBD1 might be the D (5 bases). The length of the CDR3 is 14 residues. The germline V and J ends were trimmed by 2 bases and 8 bases, with 16 bases remaining between them. In germline, CDR1 is SGHRS, CDR2 YFSETQ. CDR3 nucleotides: TGCGCCAGCAGCTTTCTAAGCGGAAAGGGGGGCTACACCTTC. Translation gives CASSFLSGKGGYTF. The whole variable domain, remainder taken from reference TRBV5-1 and TRBJ1-2, is KAGVTQTPRYLIKTRGQQVTLSCSPISGHRSVSWYQQTPGQGLQFLFEYFSETQRNKGNFPGRFSGRQFSNSRSEMNVSTLELGDSALYLCASSFLSGKGGYTFGSGTRLTVV.

The rearrangement uses TRBV28 and TRBJ2-7, with D perhaps matching TRBD1 (5 bases). There are 15 residues in the CDR3. Germline lookup yields CDR1 MDHEN and CDR2 SYDVKM. V lost 6 bases and J 5 bases, leaving 20 bases between the germline ends. The CDR3 reads CASSQRLGLRHEQYF. CDR3 DNA sequence: TGTGCCAGCAGCCAACGACTGGGGCTCAGGCACGAGCAGTACTTC.

The V and J genes are TRBV6-5 and TRBJ1-2, with D hard to call. Trimming shortened V by 6 bases and J by 5 bases, and 7 bases separated the two germline ends. The CDR3 length is 11 residues. Germline CDR1 is MNHEY and CDR2 is SVGAGI. The CDR3 here is CASSNLYGYTF. The CDR3 bases are TGTGCCAGCAGCAATTTATATGGCTACACCTTC.

The chain is built from TRBV28 and TRBJ1-2, with a weak D call TRBD1 (6 bases). Germline CDR1 reads MDHEN; CDR2 reads SYDVKM. V lost 7 bases to trimming and J lost 8 bases, with 14 bases between them. CDR3 length equals 12 residues. This CDR3 reads CASIRAGQGYTF. CDR3 nucleotides: TGTGCCAGCATCCGGGCGGGACAAGGCTACACCTTC.

V gene TRBV12-3 or TRBV12-4 combines with J gene TRBJ2-4; no clear D. The CDR3 has 12 amino acids. The V end was cut by 5 bases, the J end by 4 bases, with 6 bases between. Here the CDR3 DNA reads TGTGCCAGCAGTCCCCCAAAAAACATTCAGTACTTC. Protein sequence: CASSPPKNIQYF.

The chain couples TRBV19 to TRBJ2-1; 8 bases fit TRBD1. The CDR3 is made up of 17 amino acids. Unmatched junction bases numbered 16, after V lost 5 bases and J lost 7 bases. Germline values: CDR1 LNHDA, CDR2 SQIVND (reference sequence). The CDR3 sequence is CASSPRGDRGYKNEQFF. The CDR3 nucleotides read TGTGCCAGTAGTCCCCGGGGTGACAGGGGTTACAAAAATGAGCAGTTCTTC.

The gene calls are TRBV7-2 and TRBJ2-7, with D possibly being TRBD1 or TRBD2 (6 bases each). Germline V gene data show CDR1 as SGHTA and CDR2 as FQGNSA. V was clipped by 1 base and J by 6 bases, with 16 bases between them. The CDR3 length is 15 residues. The CDR3 DNA sequence: TGTGCCAGCAGCTTAGGGTGGGGGGCGCGGCCCGAGCAGTACTTC. It codes for CASSLGWGARPEQYF.

The chain has TRBV4-1 and TRBJ2-2; maybe TRBD1 (6 bases). Germline V CDR1 and CDR2: MGHRA, YSYEKL. Deletions cut 4 bases from V and 0 bases from J, with 12 bases between. The CDR3 is 16 residues long. The CDR3 sequence is CASSPSGQTNTGELFF. The CDR3 DNA follows: TGCGCCAGCAGCCCATCGGGACAAACGAACACCGGGGAGCTGTTTTTT.

This clone was found once. V gene TRBV18 combines with J gene TRBJ2-7; D remains ambiguous. Germline CDR1 KGHSH, CDR2 LQKENI. The CDR3 extends over 13 amino acids. Trimming stripped 1 base from V and 0 bases from J, with 4 bases between. CDR3 region: CASSPQSSYEQYF. The CDR3 DNA reads as TGTGCCAGCTCACCACAGAGCTCCTACGAGCAGTACTTC.

The chain joins TRBV4-3 to TRBJ1-2; 7 bases are shared with TRBD1. The CDR3 is 17 residues long. Germline V CDR1 and CDR2: LGHNA, YSLEER. J was trimmed by 4 bases and V by 2 bases; bases with no gene match: 13. CDR3: CASSQWMARDSVYGYTF. CDR3 DNA sequence: TGCGCCAGCAGCCAATGGATGGCTAGGGACAGCGTCTATGGCTACACCTTC.

The chain combines TRBV5-6 with TRBJ1-1; D is uncertain. Trimming cost V 0 bases and J 2 bases, with 8 bases left between them. Per germline, CDR1 SGHDT and CDR2 YYEEEE. This CDR3 has 14 amino acids. In DNA form, the CDR3 reads TGTGCCAGCAGCTTGGCTTTTTCAAACACTGAAGCTTTCTTT. It yields the protein CASSLAFSNTEAFF.

The V call is TRBV27, the J call TRBJ2-3; D not certain. The CDR3 covers 14 residues. Trimming took 3 bases from V and 1 from J, leaving 8 bases between them. Per the germline V gene, CDR1 is MNHEY and CDR2 is SMNVEV (reference sequence). The DNA for the CDR3 is TGTGCCAGCAGTTTGTCAGTGGGCACAGATACGCAGTATTTT. Its translation: CASSLSVGTDTQYF.

This chain links TRBV2 with TRBJ2-3; 11 bases line up with TRBD2. The CDR3 runs 14 residues. Germline V gene sequence: CDR1 SNHLY, CDR2 FYNNEI. V dropped 9 bases and J dropped 6; count of bases not matched to a gene: 8. The DNA of the CDR3 is TGTGCCAGTAGTAGCGGGGGGGCCGGGGATACGCAGTATTTT. It codes for CASSSGGAGDTQYF.

This chain joins TRBV27 and TRBJ2-3; TRBD2 matches at 8 bases. Germline V gene sequence: CDR1 MNHEY, CDR2 SMNVEV (reference sequence). The CDR3 has 14 amino acids. J was trimmed by 3 bases and V by 8 bases; bases with no gene match: 7. CDR3 loop: CASRKAGETDTQYF. Written as DNA, the CDR3 is TGTGCCAGCCGAAAAGCGGGGGAGACAGATACGCAGTATTTT.

The chain links TRBV4-1 to TRBJ2-5; 10 bases line up with TRBD2. Per germline, CDR1 MGHRA and CDR2 YSYEKL. V lost 6 bases and J lost 5; bases outside the gene matches: 12. The CDR3 sequence is 16 residues long. The CDR3 DNA follows: TGCGCCAGCAGTCTATTAGCGGGGGGCCCGATCGAGACCCAGTACTTC. It yields the protein CASSLLAGGPIETQYF.

The gene calls are TRBV5-4 and TRBJ1-2; D remains ambiguous. Per the germline V gene, CDR1 is SGHNT and CDR2 is YYREEE (reference sequence). Trimming took 0 bases from V and 4 from J, leaving 7 bases between them. The CDR3 runs to 13 residues. The CDR3 bases are TGTGCCAGCAGCTTGGACGGCCCCTATGGCTACACCTTC. Translation gives CASSLDGPYGYTF. The full variable domain, with the rest looked up from reference TRBV5-4 and TRBJ1-2, is ETGVTQSPTHLIKTRGQQVTLRCSSQSGHNTVSWYQQALGQGPQFIFQYYREEENGRGNFPPRFSGLQFPNYSSELNVNALELDDSALYLCASSLDGPYGYTFGSGTRLTVV.

This clone has only one observation. This chain uses TRBV18 with TRBJ2-3, with D unclear. Germline V CDR1 and CDR2: KGHSH, LQKENI. CDR3 length: 12 residues. Deletions cut 6 bases from V and 11 bases from J, with 15 bases between. CDR3 in DNA: TGTGCCAGCTCCGAAGTAACGGCCCGGCAGTATTTT. This gives the protein CASSEVTARQYF. The full variable domain, in which reference TRBV18 and TRBJ2-3 provide the parts outside the CDR3, is NAGVMQNPRHLVRRRGQEARLRCSPMKGHSHVYWYRQLPEEGLKFMVYLQKENIIDESGMPKERFSAEFPKEGPSILRIQQVVRGDSAAYFCASSEVTARQYFGPGTRLTVL.

The sample holds a few counts of this clone. In nucleotides, the CDR3 is TGTGCCAGCAGCTTAGAGGGGCAAGGAAATTCACCCCTCCACTTT. Its translation: CASSLEGQGNSPLHF. V and J are TRBV7-9 and TRBJ1-6, with D perhaps TRBD1 (5 bases). The CDR3 consists of 15 residues. Germline CDR1 and CDR2: SEHNR and FQNEAQ (reference sequence). Trimming removed 1 base at V and 7 bases at J, with 11 bases between.

This chain uses TRBV24-1 with TRBJ1-1; D is undetermined. Germline V CDR1 and CDR2: KGHDR, SFDVKD. This CDR3 spans 19 amino acids. V lost 5 bases and J 1 base, leaving 25 bases between the germline ends. The CDR3 DNA reads TGTGCCACCAGTGCGAGTGGGAGGGCGGATTATCGGGAGAACACTGAAGCTTTCTTT. Translated: CATSASGRADYRENTEAFF.